Listed below are T cell receptor beta chains from one sample, sequenced in a study of T cell repertoires in cytomegalovirus infection. TCRdb independently ran MiXCR on the reads; one entry per CDR3 protein. The sample includes about 770,000 distinct CDR3 sequences, about 29% of them seen just once. Antigens of these TCRs are unknown. This specimen was cultured CD8+ T cells from PBMCs, taken from culture after CMV antigen stimulation. The receptor set was obtained from a human donor in good health (CMV status not recorded). Some clones in this sample may be carry-over from other donors' samples. CDR3s include the opening cysteine and the closing phenylalanine or tryptophan. The order of the fields is D gene, V gene, CDR3 protein. D genes are given only for firm matches.

>.|TRBV27
CASSLYVDTGELFF
>.|TRBV6-2/TRBV6-3
CASSYFDSANTGELFF
>.|TRBV27
CASSSSENTWELFF
>TRBD2|TRBV6-2/TRBV6-3
CASSFGLAGVPYTQYF
>.|TRBV5-1
CASSLKGADSNYGYTF
>.|TRBV20-1
CSAESGELFF
>.|TRBV12-3/TRBV12-4
CASSPFRQPQHF
>TRBD2|TRBV7-6
CASSSRGGGSTGELFF
>.|TRBV7-8
CASSFFAGSTDTQYF
>TRBD2|TRBV20-1
CSARGGSAPSVGTQYF
>.|TRBV2
CASADIGTENTEAFF
>.|TRBV6-6
CASSYEGVTGYGYTF
>.|TRBV7-9
CASSSGEFSADTQYF
>.|TRBV6-1
CASTDWAGELFF
>TRBD1|TRBV5-1
CASSPGQGVNTEAFF
>.|TRBV4-3
CASSQDWTPYNQPQHF
>TRBD1|TRBV10-3
CAINGQGVDSPLHF
>.|TRBV14
CASSQQVRHTDTQYF
>.|TRBV27
CASGGHEQFF
>TRBD2|TRBV7-6
CASSSLTRLAGGPTDTQYF
>.|TRBV7-9
CASSFYSSTGELFF
>TRBD1|TRBV24-1
CATSDSPRDRRLYEQYF
>.|TRBV15
CATSTSGWVDEQYF
>TRBD1|TRBV27
CASSPLGQGAFGELFF
>.|TRBV4-1
CASSQVGSGWAETQYF
>.|TRBV20-1
CSARDRGMWSTDTQYF
>.|TRBV6-5
CASSGPGNEQFF
>.|TRBV9
CASSAPAGAKVNEQFF
>TRBD1|TRBV27
CASRRDRGTYTEAFF
>.|TRBV6-8
CASSHEPHYEQYF
>.|TRBV27
CASSPATSSYNEQFF
>TRBD2|TRBV7-2
CASSFAGGRETQYF
>.|TRBV19
CASSIVATKTNYGYTF